The rows below give T cell receptor beta chains drawn from one sample of a study of neoadjuvant nivolumab and ipilimumab in lung cancer. The method was immunoSEQ multiplex PCR; TCRdb's version includes in-frame clones alone and lacks a portion of them. The profile shows about 26,000 clones, more than 75% of them singletons. Sequenced here: tumor tissue, sampled after neoadjuvant nivolumab, alone or with ipilimumab, at or shortly before surgery. These receptors all come from an adult with non-small cell lung cancer. CDR3s include the opening cysteine and the closing phenylalanine or tryptophan. A D gene is named only where the DNA matches it firmly. Expanded clones are given a class, and other clones once, few, many or no size at all.

-,TRBV30,-,TRBJ1-4,CALKLLRNTNEKLFF,TGTGCCCTAAAACTCCTGAGGAACACTAATGAAAAACTGTTTTTT
-,TRBV5-5,-,TRBJ1-5,CASSLLADSYQPQHF,TGTGCCAGCAGCCTCCTAGCAGACAGTTATCAGCCCCAGCATTTT
-,TRBV11-3,-,TRBJ1-1,CASSLGYGGYTEAFF,TGTGCCAGCAGCTTAGGTTACGGGGGGTACACTGAAGCTTTCTTT
-,TRBV12-5,TRBD1,TRBJ2-7,CASGSLGGQAPFLGEQYF,TGTGCTAGTGGGTCCCTTGGGGGACAGGCCCCCTTCTTAGGCGAGCAGTACTTC
-,TRBV30,-,TRBJ2-2,CAWGGNSGELFF,TGTGCCTGGGGCGGGAATTCAGGGGAGCTGTTTTTT
few,TRBV6-1,TRBD1,TRBJ2-5,CASSGWDRETQYF,TGTGCCAGCAGTGGCTGGGACAGAGAGACCCAGTACTTC
few,TRBV12-5,TRBD2,TRBJ2-3,CASGPLAGAGTDTQYF,TGTGCTAGTGGTCCGTTAGCGGGAGCAGGCACAGATACGCAGTATTTT
-,TRBV29-1,-,TRBJ2-5,CSVETGTQETQYF,TGCAGCGTTGAAACGGGCACACAAGAGACCCAGTACTTC
-,TRBV28,TRBD1,TRBJ1-5,CASSLGTGGGQPQHF,TGTGCCAGCAGTTTGGGGACAGGGGGAGGTCAGCCCCAGCATTTT
-,TRBV6-1,-,TRBJ2-7,CASTQDSNYEQYF,TGTGCCAGCACCCAGGACTCCAACTACGAGCAGTACTTC
few,TRBV6-5,-,TRBJ2-3,CASSRSGTDTDTQYF,TGTGCCAGCAGTCGCTCGGGGACGGACACAGATACGCAGTATTTT
-,TRBV7-9,-,TRBJ1-2,CASSLGDYGGYTF,TGTGCCAGCAGCTTAGGGGATTACGGGGGCTACACCTTC
-,TRBV30,-,TRBJ1-5,CAWSVGGRQPQHF,TGTGCCTGGAGTGTAGGGGGACGACAGCCCCAGCATTTT
-,TRBV11-3,TRBD1,TRBJ2-7,CASSSDLGTGIYEQYF,TGTGCCAGCAGCTCAGACCTCGGGACAGGGATCTACGAGCAGTACTTC
-,TRBV5-6,TRBD2,TRBJ2-5,CASSLGLAGGTQYF,TGTGCCAGCAGCTTGGGGCTAGCGGGAGGGACCCAGTACTTC
-,TRBV5-1,-,TRBJ2-7,CASSLVPTYEQYF,TGCGCCAGCAGCTTGGTTCCTACCTACGAGCAGTACTTC
-,TRBV6-6,-,TRBJ2-2,CASSSNILVGELFF,TGTGCCAGCAGCTCCAACATTCTGGTCGGGGAGCTGTTTTTT
-,TRBV6-5,-,TRBJ1-3,CASSYQRGPGNTIYF,TGTGCCAGCAGTTACCAACGGGGGCCTGGAAACACCATATATTTT
-,TRBV4-1,-,TRBJ1-5,CASSQGNQPQHF,TGCGCCAGCAGCCAGGGGAATCAGCCCCAGCATTTT
once,TRBV30,TRBD1,TRBJ1-4,CAWTEPGQGNEKLFF,TGTGCCTGGACCGAACCGGGACAGGGGAATGAAAAACTGTTTTTT